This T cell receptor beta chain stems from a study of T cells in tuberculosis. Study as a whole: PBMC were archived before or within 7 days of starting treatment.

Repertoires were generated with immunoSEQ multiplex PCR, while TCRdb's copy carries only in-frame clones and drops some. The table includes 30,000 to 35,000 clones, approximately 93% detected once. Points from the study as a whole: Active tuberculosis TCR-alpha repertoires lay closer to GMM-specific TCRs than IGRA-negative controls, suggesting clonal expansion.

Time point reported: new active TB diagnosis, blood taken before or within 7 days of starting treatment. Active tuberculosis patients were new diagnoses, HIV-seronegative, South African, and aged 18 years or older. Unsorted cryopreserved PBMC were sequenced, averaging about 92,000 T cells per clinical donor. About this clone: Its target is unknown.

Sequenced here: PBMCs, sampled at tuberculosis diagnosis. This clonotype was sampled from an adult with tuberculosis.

The DNA for the CDR3 is TGTGCCAGCAGTCCGGACCCCCAGGGCCAGGGCAGGGGTTTCGACGATCAAGCTTTCTTT. Residues: CASSPDPQGQGRGFDDQAFF. The chain combines TRBV14 with TRBJ1-1; D is possibly TRBD1 (6 bases). Trimming took off 6 bases at V and 9 bases at J, with 38 bases between the two ends. Germline lookup yields CDR1 SGHDN and CDR2 FVKESK. The CDR3 is made up of 20 amino acids.